Sequencing of this TCR beta chain was carried out in a study of T cell responses to AZD1222 COVID-19 vaccine. Findings of the study overall: It was only a handful of AZD1222 recipients who were seropositive at baseline. Rises in breadth and depth of Spike-specific TCRs came after two AZD1222 doses.

As regards this clone: What it binds is not known.

Germline lookup yields CDR1 ENHRY and CDR2 SYGVKD. Deletions cut 2 bases from V and 6 bases from J, with 14 bases between. The CDR3 extends over 14 amino acids. It was second doses at about 4 or about 12 weeks that were pooled. Clones were sequenced by immunoSEQ multiplex PCR, and TCRdb holds only the in-frame ones, with some missing. The top ten hold over 1% of the sample, which has roughly 150,000 clones, around 88% seen once. V is TRBV10-3 and J is TRBJ2-7; no firm D call. This TCR came from an adult who received the AZD1222 COVID-19 vaccine. Specimen: peripheral blood, collected 28 days after the second AZD1222 dose. CDR3 protein: CAISENGPPGEQYF. The DNA of the CDR3 is TGTGCCATCAGTGAGAATGGACCACCCGGCGAGCAGTACTTC.